A single sample gave rise to the 26 T cell receptor beta chains below, sequenced in a study of Graves' ophthalmopathy and Graves' hyperthyroidism. The TCR beta CDR3 regions underwent amplification from RNA transcripts. Second-round multiplex PCR followed a first-round RT-PCR using HTBI primers. TCRdb passed the multiplex PCR reads through MiXCR, listing each CDR3 protein once. The sample includes over a million distinct CDR3 sequences, approximately 35% seen only once; the top ten take around 10%. The sample taken for sequencing was peripheral blood or thyroid tissue (not recorded which). The receptors stem from an adult man with Graves' hyperthyroidism.

The chain is built from TRBV10-3 and TRBJ2-2; a possible D gene is TRBD1 (6 bases). The CDR3 spans 16 residues. Trimming took 11 bases from V and 0 from J, leaving 19 bases between them. Germline lookup yields CDR1 ENHRY and CDR2 SYGVKD. The CDR3 here is CASSRGTAANTGELFF. CDR3 sequence (DNA): TGTGCCTCTTCGAGGGGGACGGCCGCGAACACCGGGGAGCTGTTTTTT.

The rearrangement links TRBV7-9 to TRBJ1-1; no clear D. Trimming stripped 5 bases from V and 1 base from J, with 14 bases between. The germline gives CDR1 SEHNR, CDR2 FQNEAQ (reference sequence). The length of the CDR3 is 15 residues. CDR3 region: CASSREGLGNTEAFF. Written as DNA, the CDR3 is TGTGCCAGCAGCCGAGAAGGGTTAGGGAACACTGAAGCTTTCTTT.

This chain uses TRBV9 with TRBJ2-7, with D perhaps TRBD2 (5 bases). V lost 4 bases and J 0 bases, leaving 14 bases between the germline ends. Germline V CDR1 and CDR2: SGDLS, YYNGEE. This CDR3 has 15 amino acids. As DNA, the CDR3 is TGTGCCAGCAGCCCAAACTCGGGGAGCTCCTACGAGCAGTACTTC. Translation: CASSPNSGSSYEQYF.

This clonotype was picked up many times. The V gene is TRBV5-1, the J gene TRBJ2-7, with no clear D. The CDR3 covers 15 residues. V dropped 0 bases and J dropped 4 bases, with 14 bases sitting between them. Germline V gene sequence: CDR1 SGHRS, CDR2 YFSETQ. CDR3 nucleotide sequence: TGCGCCAGCAGCTTGGTTCCCAGTGAAAAATACGAGCAGTACTTC. Protein sequence: CASSLVPSEKYEQYF.

As concerns this clonotype: The CDR3 end shows no conserved phenylalanine or tryptophan, and so a read error is likely. Because the CDR3's place on the DNA is in doubt, the DNA is left out and the CDR3 is given as listed by TCRdb. This rearrangement joins TRBV29-1 to TRBJ2-2; the D segment call TRBD1 is taken from the table without a DNA check. The CDR3 sequence runs 12 residues, both termini included. The germline V gene has CDR1 SQVTM and CDR2 ANQGSEA. CDR3 residues: CSVGGEHRGAVV.

The chain carries TRBV7-2 and TRBJ2-7; D may be TRBD2 (5 bases). The length of the CDR3 is 14 residues. V dropped 1 base and J dropped 3 bases, with 10 bases sitting between them. Germline V gene sequence: CDR1 SGHTA, CDR2 FQGNSA. Written as DNA, the CDR3 is TGTGCCAGCAGCTTAGTCAGCGGTCGCTACGAGCAGTACTTC. Protein: CASSLVSGRYEQYF.

This clonotype was found a few times. This chain joins TRBV28 and TRBJ1-1; D is perhaps TRBD1 (5 bases). Trimming cost V 3 bases and J 4 bases, with 6 bases left between them. This CDR3 is built from 12 residues. The germline CDR1 and CDR2 sequences are MDHEN and SYDVKM. In DNA form, the CDR3 reads TGTGCCAGCAGTTTGACAGTCACTGAAGCTTTCTTT. Translating gives CASSLTVTEAFF.

This chain joins TRBV20-1 and TRBJ1-5; 7 bases are a match to TRBD1. The germline V gene has CDR1 DFQATT and CDR2 SNEGSKA (reference sequence). This CDR3 comprises 16 residues. Losses at the gene ends were 1 base for V and 1 base for J; bases not matched to a gene: 7. CDR3 in amino acids: CSARGRGVMSNQPQHF. CDR3 nucleotides: TGCAGTGCTAGAGGCAGGGGGGTCATGAGCAATCAGCCCCAGCATTTT.

This clonotype was detected many times. The CDR3 sequence: CATSSPGRGRGETQYF. CDR3 bases: TGTGCCACCAGCAGTCCCGGGAGGGGGAGGGGAGAGACCCAGTACTTC. The rearrangement joins TRBV15 to TRBJ2-5; 8 positions match TRBD2. J was trimmed by 4 bases and V by 3 bases; bases with no gene match: 10. The CDR3 has 16 amino acids. Germline-derived CDR1 and CDR2 are LNHNV and YYDKDF (reference sequence).

The V call is TRBV12-3 or TRBV12-4, the J call TRBJ1-5; TRBD1 agrees at 8 bases. The trim removed 6 bases at V and 2 bases at J, leaving 9 bases unmatched. The CDR3 loop spans 16 amino acids. The CDR3 sequence is CASSRTGTGGNQPQHF. CDR3 in DNA: TGTGCCAGCAGCCGAACCGGGACAGGAGGCAATCAGCCCCAGCATTTT.

This clonotype was picked up many times. The chain links TRBV13 to TRBJ1-5; D possibly corresponds to TRBD1 (5 bases). Trimming removed 0 bases from V and 5 bases from J, with 8 bases in between. CDR3 length: 14 amino acids. Germline V gives CDR1 PRHDT, CDR2 FYEKMQ (reference sequence). The CDR3 spells CASSLGWGDQPQHF. The CDR3 DNA reads TGTGCCAGCAGCTTAGGGTGGGGGGATCAGCCCCAGCATTTT. The entire variable domain, with the rest obtained from reference TRBV13 and TRBJ1-5, is as follows: AAGVIQSPRHLIKEKRETATLKCYPIPRHDTVYWYQQGPGQDPQFLISFYEKMQSDKGSIPDRFSAQQFSDYHSELNMSSLELGDSALYFCASSLGWGDQPQHFGDGTRLSIL.

CDR3 sequence (DNA): TGTGCCAGCAGTTCCTACCGGACAGTCCACGAGCAGTACTTC. Residues: CASSSYRTVHEQYF. The chain carries TRBV7-9 and TRBJ2-7; a possible D gene is TRBD1 (6 bases). The germline CDR1 and CDR2 sequences are SEHNR and FQNEAQ (reference sequence). This CDR3 is 14 amino acids long. Trimming removed 6 bases from V and 5 bases from J, with 17 bases in between.

This clonotype was picked up a small number of times. V gene TRBV10-3 combines with J gene TRBJ2-7, with a tentative D call TRBD2 (5 bases). Germline CDR1 and CDR2: ENHRY and SYGVKD. The V end lost 11 bases, the J end lost 2 bases, and 13 bases lay between the germline ends. The CDR3 runs 12 residues. CDR3 in amino acids: CAHGVGAYEQYF. Written as DNA, the CDR3 is TGTGCCCACGGGGTGGGCGCCTACGAGCAGTACTTC.

The chain joins TRBV29-1 to TRBJ1-1; D is undetermined. Germline assignment: CDR1 SQVTM and CDR2 ANQGSEA. The V end was cut by 5 bases, the J end by 2 bases, with 12 bases between. The CDR3 runs 13 residues. CDR3 coding DNA: TGCAGCGTTTCGTCAGGAGGTAACACTGAAGCTTTCTTT. Translation gives CSVSSGGNTEAFF. Based on the CDR3 plus reference TRBV29-1 and TRBJ1-1, the full variable domain is SAVISQKPSRDICQRGTSLTIQCQVDSQVTMMFWYRQQPGQSLTLIATANQGSEATYESGFVIDKFPISRPNLTFSTLTVSNMSPEDSSIYLCSVSSGGNTEAFFGQGTRLTVV.

This clonotype was picked up one time. This chain uses TRBV20-1 with TRBJ2-5; 11 bases line up with TRBD1. CDR3 length: 15 residues. Germline V gene data show CDR1 as DFQATT and CDR2 as SNEGSKA (reference sequence). V trimming: 5 bases; J trimming: 5 bases; junction bases outside the gene matches: 10. CDR3 DNA sequence: TGCAGTGCTTGGAGGACAGGGGGCGACCTGGAGACCCAGTACTTC. Translating gives CSAWRTGGDLETQYF.

V and J are TRBV10-3 and TRBJ1-6; perhaps TRBD1 as D (6 bases). This CDR3 has 15 amino acids. V lost 6 bases to trimming and J lost 0 bases, with 9 bases between them. CDR1 ENHRY and CDR2 SYGVKD come from the germline V gene. The CDR3 reads CAIRQGSSYNSPLHF. CDR3 DNA: TGTGCCATCAGACAGGGTAGCTCCTATAATTCACCCCTCCACTTT.

This clonotype was counted only a few times. The chain uses TRBV20-1 and TRBJ2-2; 7 bases align to TRBD2. The CDR3 length is 14 residues. From germline, CDR1 is DFQATT and CDR2 SNEGSKA (reference sequence). The ends lost 5 bases at V and 6 bases at J; junction bases unmatched: 9. The CDR3 coding sequence is TGCAGTGCTTTTTCCGCTACTAGCGCCGGGGAGCTGTTTTTT. Protein product: CSAFSATSAGELFF.

Only a few counts were recorded for this clonotype. This chain joins TRBV6-6 and TRBJ2-2; 12 bases are a match to TRBD2. This CDR3 contains 15 residues. The germline V gene has CDR1 MNHNY and CDR2 SVGAGI (reference sequence). J gave up 7 bases and V 2 bases, and 2 bases lay outside the gene matches. The CDR3 region is CASSYQGLAGGELFF. CDR3 DNA: TGTGCCAGCAGTTACCAGGGACTAGCGGGCGGGGAGCTGTTTTTT.

The table lists this clonotype with a few counts. The rearrangement uses TRBV20-1 and TRBJ1-4, with a tentative D call TRBD1 (5 bases). Germline V CDR1 and CDR2: DFQATT, SNEGSKA (reference sequence). The CDR3 has 15 residues. The V end lost 1 base, the J end lost 9 bases, and 18 bases lay between the germline ends. The CDR3 bases are TGCAGTGCTAGAGGGGGGTCTCCAATAAGGAAAAAACTGTTTTTT. Amino acid sequence: CSARGGSPIRKKLFF.

In this sample, this clonotype turned up many times. This chain connects TRBV12-3 or TRBV12-4 to TRBJ1-1; D call uncertain. The CDR3 runs 14 residues. V was cut by 3 bases and J by 5 bases, with 13 bases left in between. The CDR3 sequence is CASSFSMSGTEAFF. CDR3 in DNA: TGTGCCAGCAGTTTCAGCATGAGTGGGACTGAAGCTTTCTTT.

This clonotype was observed many times. The chain couples TRBV10-3 to TRBJ2-7, with D maybe TRBD1 (6 bases). Trimming pared 10 bases from V and 2 bases from J, leaving 18 bases between. The CDR3 covers 14 residues. Germline V gene data show CDR1 as ENHRY and CDR2 as SYGVKD. This chain's CDR3 is CATQASTGTYEQYF. The CDR3 DNA sequence: TGTGCCACCCAAGCCTCCACAGGGACCTACGAGCAGTACTTC.

V is TRBV25-1 and J is TRBJ1-4; D ambiguous. The germline gives CDR1 MGHDK, CDR2 SYGVNS. The CDR3 has 11 amino acids. Trimming removed 7 bases from V and 8 bases from J, with 8 bases in between. CDR3 residues: CASNPTEKLFF. CDR3 bases: TGTGCCAGCAACCCGACCGAAAAACTGTTTTTT.

This clonotype has just a few counts. This chain joins TRBV28 and TRBJ1-1; D unresolved. V lost 1 base and J lost 7, with 13 bases in between. CDR3 length equals 14 residues. Germline lookup yields CDR1 MDHEN and CDR2 SYDVKM. As DNA, the CDR3 is TGTGCCAGCAGTTTATATTCGGGAGCCAGTGAAGCTTTCTTT. Its translation: CASSLYSGASEAFF.

Only a few counts were recorded for this clonotype. This rearrangement joins TRBV6-5 to TRBJ2-5; D ambiguous. Trimming took 5 bases from V and 6 from J, leaving 7 bases between them. Germline CDR1 MNHEY, CDR2 SVGAGI. The CDR3 is 11 residues long. The CDR3 sequence: CASSAPQTQYF. The CDR3 DNA sequence: TGTGCCAGCAGTGCCCCGCAGACCCAGTACTTC.

This clonotype showed up just a few times. The chain uses TRBV14 and TRBJ1-5, with 8 bases that match TRBD1. The germline V gene encodes CDR1 SGHDN and CDR2 FVKESK. The CDR3 spans 16 residues. After removal of 6 bases from V and 4 bases from J, the junction contained 11 bases not matched to a gene. CDR3 sequence: CASSPRQGNPNQPQHF. DNA for the CDR3: TGTGCCAGCAGTCCACGACAGGGGAACCCGAATCAGCCCCAGCATTTT.

The genes are TRBV10-2 and TRBJ2-7, with 9 bases aligning to TRBD2. The CDR3 runs 17 residues. The V gene end was trimmed by 2 bases and the J gene end by 0 bases; junction bases not matched to a gene: 8. In germline, CDR1 is WSHSY, CDR2 SAAADI. CDR3: CASSEVRTLAGSYEQYF. For the CDR3, the DNA is TGCGCCAGCAGTGAGGTCCGGACACTAGCGGGCTCCTACGAGCAGTACTTC.